By its share, the clone carrying this TCR delta chain is medium-sized. The same CDR3 is also encoded by other DNA sequences in this sample. V dropped 3 bases and J dropped 0; count of bases not matched to a gene: 3. Germline CDR1 is GEAIGNYY and CDR2 is EKD. This CDR3 comprises 16 residues. The sample belongs to a study of gamma-delta chains in newborns, infants, children. TCRdb re-called the reads using CATT. This sample has 7,000 or so delta-chain clones, with 0.55% to 0.7% found just once. The specimen was blood. The rearrangement joins TRDV2 to TRDJ1; TRDD3 matches at 13 bases. This receptor was identified in a child who was a newborn, infant or young child, either healthy, febrile or measles-vaccinated (not recorded which). The DNA of the CDR3 is TGTGCCTGTGACCGACTGGGGGATACGTACACCGATAAACTCATCTTT. Residues: CACDRLGDTYTDKLIF.